One and the same sample provided the 24 T cell receptor beta chains below, sequenced in a study of persistence of HIV-infected CD4 T cells. Their target antigens are unknown. Nonspecific anti-CD3/anti-CD28 bead stimulation represents the broad CD4+ T cell repertoire. Responding CD4+ T cells were sorted by upregulation of both CD40 ligand and CD69. The immunoSEQ assay was version 4, run in survey mode. Clones were sequenced by immunoSEQ multiplex PCR, and TCRdb holds only the in-frame ones, with some missing. The repertoire holds 40,000 or so clones, with about 88% as singletons. The material was CD4+ T cells sorted from PBMCs after roughly 20-hour stimulation, obtained from a patient who received antiretroviral therapy. The receptor set was obtained from an adult woman with HIV who was CMV-seropositive.

The chain joins TRBV5-1 to TRBJ1-1, with D perhaps TRBD1 (5 bases). Per the germline V gene, CDR1 is SGHRS and CDR2 is YFSETQ. Trimming removed 4 bases at V and 4 bases at J, with 17 bases between. The CDR3 is 15 residues long. The CDR3 here is CASSPRGEGFTEAFF. DNA for the CDR3: TGCGCCAGCAGCCCCAGAGGGGAGGGTTTCACTGAAGCTTTCTTT.

V and J are TRBV24-1 and TRBJ1-5; D is uncertain. V lost 0 bases to trimming and J lost 0 bases, with 8 bases between them. The germline V gene encodes CDR1 KGHDR and CDR2 SFDVKD. The CDR3 is made up of 16 amino acids. In DNA form, the CDR3 reads TGTGCCACCAGTGATTTGGACGGTGATAGCAATCAGCCCCAGCATTTT. Its protein is CATSDLDGDSNQPQHF.

The chain links TRBV19 to TRBJ1-1; D gene ambiguous. Trimming took off 3 bases at V and 3 bases at J, with 11 bases between the two ends. This CDR3 region has 14 residues. The germline V gene encodes CDR1 LNHDA and CDR2 SQIVND (reference sequence). The CDR3, as DNA: TGTGCCAGTAGTATCCCCCCAGGTCACACTGAAGCTTTCTTT. It specifies CASSIPPGHTEAFF.

The chain carries TRBV5-1 and TRBJ2-3, with a possible D match to TRBD1 (5 bases). Germline CDR1 SGHRS, CDR2 YFSETQ. V shed 0 bases and J shed 2 bases, with 13 bases lying between them. This CDR3 has 16 residues. The CDR3 nucleotides are TGCGCCAGCAGCTTGGCGTCAGGGCCTCCCACAGATACGCAGTATTTT. Its translation is CASSLASGPPTDTQYF.

The rearrangement links TRBV5-1 to TRBJ1-1; TRBD1 matches 7 bases. This CDR3 spans 15 amino acids. From germline, CDR1 is SGHRS and CDR2 YFSETQ. The V and J ends lost 0 bases and 7 bases, in that order; junction bases with no gene match: 9. The CDR3 DNA sequence: TGCGCCAGCAGCTTGGAGGGAGGGGGCGCGGGTGAAGCTTTCTTT. Encoded protein: CASSLEGGGAGEAFF. The full variable domain, its missing parts supplied by reference TRBV5-1 and TRBJ1-1, is KAGVTQTPRYLIKTRGQQVTLSCSPISGHRSVSWYQQTPGQGLQFLFEYFSETQRNKGNFPGRFSGRQFSNSRSEMNVSTLELGDSALYLCASSLEGGGAGEAFFGQGTRLTVV.

The chain carries TRBV30 and TRBJ1-3; D remains unclear. CDR3 length equals 15 residues. CDR1 and CDR2 from the germline V gene are GTSNPN and SVGIG (reference sequence). Trimming took 0 bases from V and 0 from J, leaving 9 bases between them. The CDR3 region has the DNA TGTGCCTGGAGTGTATCCAGACCCTCTGGAAACACCATATATTTT. As protein: CAWSVSRPSGNTIYF.

The rearrangement uses TRBV5-4 and TRBJ1-2; D is unclear. The CDR3 runs 13 residues. Trimming removed 2 bases at V and 8 bases at J, with 13 bases between. Germline V lookup: CDR1 SGHNT, CDR2 YYREEE (reference sequence). This chain's CDR3 is CASSFVTIGGYTF. Here the CDR3 DNA reads TGTGCCAGCAGCTTCGTCACGATAGGGGGCTACACCTTC.

The genes are TRBV2 and TRBJ2-7, with a possible D match to TRBD2 (7 bases). CDR3 length equals 15 residues. Trimming shortened V by 5 bases and J by 5 bases, and 19 bases separated the two germline ends. Germline V lookup: CDR1 SNHLY, CDR2 FYNNEI. CDR3: CASSPWGGKVNEQYF. The CDR3, as DNA: TGTGCCAGCAGTCCTTGGGGGGGCAAAGTGAACGAGCAGTACTTC.

V gene TRBV29-1 combines with J gene TRBJ2-6; D ambiguous. The CDR3 consists of 13 residues. Germline assignment: CDR1 SQVTM and CDR2 ANQGSEA. The V end lost 3 bases, the J end lost 2 bases, and 5 bases lay between the germline ends. The CDR3 reads CSVEFTGANVLTF. In nucleotides, the CDR3 is TGCAGCGTTGAGTTTACTGGGGCCAACGTCCTGACTTTC.

The chain uses TRBV30 and TRBJ1-1, with D tentatively TRBD1 (5 bases). The germline V gene has CDR1 GTSNPN and CDR2 SVGIG (reference sequence). There are 13 residues in the CDR3. V was cut by 3 bases and J by 4 bases, with 12 bases left in between. CDR3 residues: CAWRGRISTEAFF. The DNA for the CDR3 is TGTGCCTGGAGGGGACGCATCAGCACTGAAGCTTTCTTT.

V is TRBV3-1 (or the pseudogene TRBV3-2) and J is TRBJ2-7, with D perhaps matching TRBD1 or TRBD2 (5 bases each). This CDR3 comprises 14 residues. Germline CDR1 is LGHDT and CDR2 is YNNKEL (reference sequence). Between the trimmed V and J ends, which lost 1 base and 4 bases, there was a span of 11 bases. The CDR3 DNA sequence: TGTGCCAGCAGCCAAGCCGGGACGCTTTACGAGCAGTACTTC. This translates into CASSQAGTLYEQYF.

V gene TRBV5-1 combines with J gene TRBJ2-2; the D gene is possibly TRBD2 (6 bases). V lost 3 bases and J 4 bases, leaving 13 bases between the germline ends. This CDR3 has 15 amino acids. Per the germline V gene, CDR1 is SGHRS and CDR2 is YFSETQ. The CDR3 nucleotides read TGCGCCAGCAGCTCTGGGGGGAAAGGCACCGGGGAGCTGTTTTTT. Its protein product is CASSSGGKGTGELFF. The variable domain in full, completed from reference TRBV5-1 and TRBJ2-2, reads KAGVTQTPRYLIKTRGQQVTLSCSPISGHRSVSWYQQTPGQGLQFLFEYFSETQRNKGNFPGRFSGRQFSNSRSEMNVSTLELGDSALYLCASSSGGKGTGELFFGEGSRLTVL.

The chain recombines TRBV12-3 or TRBV12-4 with TRBJ1-1; the D is unclear. The CDR3 contains 11 residues. V lost 5 bases to trimming and J lost 9 bases, with 10 bases between them. CDR3 region: CASSTAYKAFF. The DNA of the CDR3 is TGTGCCAGCAGTACCGCATATAAAGCTTTCTTT.

The chain has TRBV6-1 and TRBJ1-6; D ambiguous. Germline CDR1 is MNHNS and CDR2 is SASEGT. V gave up 3 bases and J gave up 7 bases, with 13 bases separating them. This CDR3 is 15 amino acids long. Written as DNA, the CDR3 is TGTGCCAGCAGTGAGAGGCAGGCGAGGAATTCACCCCTCCACTTT. It yields the protein CASSERQARNSPLHF.

This rearrangement joins TRBV28 to TRBJ2-1; tentative D call: TRBD2 (6 bases). Per germline, CDR1 MDHEN and CDR2 SYDVKM. Trimming took off 6 bases at V and 4 bases at J, with 10 bases between the two ends. The CDR3 loop spans 13 amino acids. In DNA form, the CDR3 reads TGTGCCAGCAGGGGCGGGGTTTACAATGAGCAGTTCTTC. It yields the protein CASRGGVYNEQFF.

The chain has TRBV21-1 and TRBJ2-7; no DNA check was done on the table's D call, TRBD1. TRBV21-1 is a recognized pseudogene. CDR3 size: 16 residues. CDR3 protein: CASRKGQGLGTYEQYF. The CDR3 DNA reads as TGTGCCAGCAGAAAAGGACAGGGGTTGGGAACCTACGAGCAGTACTTC.

The chain couples TRBV9 to TRBJ2-5, with D tentatively TRBD1 (6 bases). This CDR3 contains 15 residues. Germline V lookup: CDR1 SGDLS, CDR2 YYNGEE. V shed 0 bases and J shed 1 base, with 10 bases lying between them. In nucleotides, the CDR3 is TGTGCCAGCAGCGTAGTGGGACACCTCCAAGAGACCCAGTACTTC. Protein product: CASSVVGHLQETQYF.

The chain combines TRBV5-4 with TRBJ1-2; 7 nucleotides line up with TRBD1. V was pared by 4 bases and J by 2 bases, with 8 bases of the junction left unmatched. The germline gives CDR1 SGHNT, CDR2 YYREEE (reference sequence). This CDR3 is 15 amino acids long. CDR3 protein: CASSRSGTANYGYTF. The CDR3 bases are TGTGCCAGCAGCAGGTCCGGGACAGCAAACTATGGCTACACCTTC.

This clone was detected a few times. J is TRBJ1-5 and V is TRBV3-1 (or the pseudogene TRBV3-2); D is undetermined. V was clipped by 0 bases and J by 2 bases, with 11 bases between them. Germline CDR1 is LGHDT and CDR2 is YNNKEL (reference sequence). This CDR3 contains 16 residues. Here the CDR3 DNA reads TGTGCCAGCAGCCAAGATGCGGCCCCCGGCAATCAGCCCCAGCATTTT. It codes for CASSQDAAPGNQPQHF.

V usage is TRBV2 and J usage is TRBJ1-2; no reliable D call. The CDR3 is made up of 12 amino acids. Trimming cost V 6 bases and J 4 bases, with 9 bases left between them. CDR1 SNHLY and CDR2 FYNNEI come from the germline V gene. This chain's CDR3 is CASREDLYGYTF. The DNA of the CDR3 is TGTGCCAGCAGGGAGGACCTCTATGGCTACACCTTC.

Here the CDR3 DNA reads TGTGCCAGCAGTGAAGCTCGGGGTTCTGAAGCTTTCTTT. Amino acids: CASSEARGSEAFF. This chain joins TRBV6-1 and TRBJ1-1; D is uncertain. CDR3 length: 13 amino acids. With 0 bases removed from V and 6 bases from J, the gap between germline ends came to 8 bases. In germline, CDR1 is MNHNS, CDR2 SASEGT.

This chain links TRBV28 with TRBJ1-1, with TRBD1 matching 8 bases. Germline V lookup: CDR1 MDHEN, CDR2 SYDVKM. With 5 bases clipped from V and 8 bases from J, the junction kept 7 bases outside the gene matches. The CDR3 runs to 13 residues. The CDR3 region has the DNA TGTGCCAGCAGTCTTGACAGGGGCGCGGAAGCTTTCTTT. It encodes CASSLDRGAEAFF.

The V gene is TRBV5-1, the J gene TRBJ1-1; 8 bases map to TRBD1. Per the germline V gene, CDR1 is SGHRS and CDR2 is YFSETQ. J was trimmed by 3 bases and V by 3 bases; bases with no gene match: 7. The CDR3 has 15 amino acids. In DNA form, the CDR3 reads TGCGCCAGCAGCTCCCACAGGGGGATTGACACTGAAGCTTTCTTT. Its translation: CASSSHRGIDTEAFF.

This chain connects TRBV7-2 to TRBJ2-5; TRBD2 matches at 7 bases. CDR3 length equals 17 residues. Germline assignment: CDR1 SGHTA and CDR2 FQGNSA. Trimming at V came to 2 bases and at J to 2 bases, leaving 11 bases not matched to a gene. CDR3 sequence (DNA): TGTGCCAGCAGCTTAAGTATAGGCGGGGGAGTTCAAGAGACCCAGTACTTC. It is translated as CASSLSIGGGVQETQYF. The variable domain in full, with the rest retrieved from reference TRBV7-2 and TRBJ2-5, is GAGVSQSPSNKVTEKGKDVELRCDPISGHTALYWYRQSLGQGLEFLIYFQGNSAPDKSGLPSDRFSAERTGGSVSTLTIQRTQQEDSAVYLCASSLSIGGGVQETQYFGPGTRLLVL.